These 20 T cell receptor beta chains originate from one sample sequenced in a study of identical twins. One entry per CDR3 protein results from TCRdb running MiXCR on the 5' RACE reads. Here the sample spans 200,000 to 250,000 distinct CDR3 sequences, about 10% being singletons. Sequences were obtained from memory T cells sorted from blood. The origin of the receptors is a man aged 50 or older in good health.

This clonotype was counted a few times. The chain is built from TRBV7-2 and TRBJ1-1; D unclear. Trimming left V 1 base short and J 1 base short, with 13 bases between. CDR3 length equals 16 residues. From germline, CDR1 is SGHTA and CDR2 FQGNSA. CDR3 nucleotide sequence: TGTGCCAGCAGCTTAGGGGTGGGAAGGGCGAACACTGAAGCTTTCTTT. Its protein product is CASSLGVGRANTEAFF.

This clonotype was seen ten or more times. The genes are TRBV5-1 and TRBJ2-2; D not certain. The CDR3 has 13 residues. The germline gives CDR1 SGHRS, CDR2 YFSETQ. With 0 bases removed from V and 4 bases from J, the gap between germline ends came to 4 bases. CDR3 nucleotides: TGCGCCAGCAGCTTGGCGCCCACCGGGGAGCTGTTTTTT. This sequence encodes CASSLAPTGELFF.

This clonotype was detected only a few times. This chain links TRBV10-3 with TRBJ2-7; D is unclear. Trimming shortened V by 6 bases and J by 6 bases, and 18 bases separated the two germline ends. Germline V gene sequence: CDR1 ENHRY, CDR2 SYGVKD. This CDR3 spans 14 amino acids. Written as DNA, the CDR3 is TGTGCCATCAGAAGTAACCCAACGGGCGCCGAGCAGTACTTC. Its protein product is CAIRSNPTGAEQYF.

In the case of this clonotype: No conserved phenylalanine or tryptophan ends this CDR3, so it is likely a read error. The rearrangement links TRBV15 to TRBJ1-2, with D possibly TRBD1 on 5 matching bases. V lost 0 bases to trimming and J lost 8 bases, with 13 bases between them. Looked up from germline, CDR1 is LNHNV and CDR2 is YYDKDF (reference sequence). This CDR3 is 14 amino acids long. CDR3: CATSRDRGRPGYTS. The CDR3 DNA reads TGTGCCACCAGCAGAGATCGGGGACGGCCAGGCTACACCTCC.

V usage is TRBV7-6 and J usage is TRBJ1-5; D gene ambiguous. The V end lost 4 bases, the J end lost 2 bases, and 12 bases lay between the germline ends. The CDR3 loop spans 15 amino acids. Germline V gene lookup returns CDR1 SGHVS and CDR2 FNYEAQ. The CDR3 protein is CASSSTNSGNQPQHF. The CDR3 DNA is TGTGCCAGCAGCTCCACAAACAGTGGCAATCAGCCCCAGCATTTT.

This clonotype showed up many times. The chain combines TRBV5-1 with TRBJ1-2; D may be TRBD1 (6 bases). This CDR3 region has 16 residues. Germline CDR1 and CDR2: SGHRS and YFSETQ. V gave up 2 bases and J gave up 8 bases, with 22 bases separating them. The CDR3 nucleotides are TGCGCCAGCAGCTTTGTAGGTGGGGGCCGATCAGACGGCTACACCTTC. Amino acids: CASSFVGGGRSDGYTF.

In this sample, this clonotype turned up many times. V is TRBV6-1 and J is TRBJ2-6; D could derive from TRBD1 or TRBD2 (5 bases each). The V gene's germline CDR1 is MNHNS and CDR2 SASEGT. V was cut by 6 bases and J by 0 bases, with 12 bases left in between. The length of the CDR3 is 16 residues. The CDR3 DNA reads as TGTGCCAGCAGCACCGGGACGACCTCTGGGGCCAACGTCCTGACTTTC. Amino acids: CASSTGTTSGANVLTF.

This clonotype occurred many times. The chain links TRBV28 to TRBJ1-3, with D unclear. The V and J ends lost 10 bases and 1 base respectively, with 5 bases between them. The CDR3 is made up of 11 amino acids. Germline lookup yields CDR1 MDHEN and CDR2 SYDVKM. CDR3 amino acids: CATISGNTIYF. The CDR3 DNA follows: TGTGCCACCATATCTGGAAACACCATATATTTT.

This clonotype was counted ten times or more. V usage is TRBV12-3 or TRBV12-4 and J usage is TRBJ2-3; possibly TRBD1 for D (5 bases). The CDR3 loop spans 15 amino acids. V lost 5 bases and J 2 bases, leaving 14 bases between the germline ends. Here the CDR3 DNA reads TGTGCCAGCAGTCCGGGTTCAGGGATCACAGATACGCAGTATTTT. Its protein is CASSPGSGITDTQYF.

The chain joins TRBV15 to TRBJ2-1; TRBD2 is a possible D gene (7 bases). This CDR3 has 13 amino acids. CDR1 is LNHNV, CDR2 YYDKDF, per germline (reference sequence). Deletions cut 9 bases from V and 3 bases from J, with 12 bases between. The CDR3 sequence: CATGGQGYNEQFF. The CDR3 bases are TGTGCCACGGGGGGGCAGGGCTACAATGAGCAGTTCTTC.

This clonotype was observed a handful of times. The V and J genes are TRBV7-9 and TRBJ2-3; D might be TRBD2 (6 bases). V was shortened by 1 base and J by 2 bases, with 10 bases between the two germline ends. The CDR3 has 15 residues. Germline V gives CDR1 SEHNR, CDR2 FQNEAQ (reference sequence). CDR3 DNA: TGTGCCAGCAGCTTAGGACTAGGGAACACAGATACGCAGTATTTT. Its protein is CASSLGLGNTDTQYF.

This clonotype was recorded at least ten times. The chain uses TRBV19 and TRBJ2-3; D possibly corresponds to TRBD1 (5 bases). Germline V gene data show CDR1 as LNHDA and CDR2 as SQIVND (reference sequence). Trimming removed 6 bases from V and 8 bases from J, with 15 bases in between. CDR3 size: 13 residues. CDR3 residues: CASRSSGKGTQYF. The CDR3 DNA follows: TGTGCCAGTAGATCTTCAGGGAAAGGTACGCAGTATTTT. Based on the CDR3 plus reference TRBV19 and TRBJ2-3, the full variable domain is DGGITQSPKYLFRKEGQNVTLSCEQNLNHDAMYWYRQDPGQGLRLIYYSQIVNDFQKGDIAEGYSVSREKKESFPLTVTSAQKNPTAFYLCASRSSGKGTQYFGPGTRLTVL.

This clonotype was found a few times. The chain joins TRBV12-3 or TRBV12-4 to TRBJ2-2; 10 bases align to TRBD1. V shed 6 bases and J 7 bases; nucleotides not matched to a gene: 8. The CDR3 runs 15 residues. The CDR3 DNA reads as TGTGCCAGCAGCCCCGGGACAGGGGTTCTCGGGGAGCTGTTTTTT. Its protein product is CASSPGTGVLGELFF.

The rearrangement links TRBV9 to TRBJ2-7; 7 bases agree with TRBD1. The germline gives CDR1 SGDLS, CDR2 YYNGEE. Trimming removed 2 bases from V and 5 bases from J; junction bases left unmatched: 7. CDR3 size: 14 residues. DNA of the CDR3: TGTGCCAGCAGCGTTGGGACAGAGGGGGACGAGCAGTACTTC. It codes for CASSVGTEGDEQYF.

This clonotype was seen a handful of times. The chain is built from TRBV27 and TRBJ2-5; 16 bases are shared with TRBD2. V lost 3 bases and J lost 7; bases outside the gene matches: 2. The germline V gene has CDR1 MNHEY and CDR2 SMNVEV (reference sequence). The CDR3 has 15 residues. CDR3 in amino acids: CASSFGTSGGATQYF. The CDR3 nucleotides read TGTGCCAGCAGTTTCGGGACTAGCGGGGGGGCGACCCAGTACTTC.

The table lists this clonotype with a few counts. CDR3 amino acids: CASTRTGEETQYF. The CDR3 DNA reads TGCGCCAGCACCAGGACAGGGGAAGAGACCCAGTACTTC. This chain links TRBV10-2 with TRBJ2-5, with 9 bases that match TRBD1. The CDR3 has 13 residues. CDR1 and CDR2 (germline): WSHSY, SAAADI. The junction had 3 bases not matched to a gene; V was cut back by 7 bases and J by 3 bases.

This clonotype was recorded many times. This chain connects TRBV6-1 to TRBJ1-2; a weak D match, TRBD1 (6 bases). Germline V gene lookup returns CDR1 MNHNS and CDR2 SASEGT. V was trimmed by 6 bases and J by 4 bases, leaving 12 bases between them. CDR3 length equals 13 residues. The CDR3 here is CASSRTGTYGYTF. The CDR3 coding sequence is TGTGCCAGCAGCCGAACAGGGACCTATGGCTACACCTTC.

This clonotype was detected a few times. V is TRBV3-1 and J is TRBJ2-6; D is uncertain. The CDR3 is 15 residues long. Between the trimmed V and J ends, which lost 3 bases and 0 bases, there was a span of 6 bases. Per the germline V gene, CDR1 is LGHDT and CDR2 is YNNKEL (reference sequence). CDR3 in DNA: TGTGCCAGCAGCCACGGAATCTCTGGGGCCAACGTCCTGACTTTC. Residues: CASSHGISGANVLTF.

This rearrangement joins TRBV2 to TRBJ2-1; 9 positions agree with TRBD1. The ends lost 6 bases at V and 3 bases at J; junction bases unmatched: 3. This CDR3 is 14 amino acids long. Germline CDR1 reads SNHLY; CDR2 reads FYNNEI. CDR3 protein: CASRQGASYNEQFF. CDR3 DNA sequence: TGTGCCAGCAGACAGGGGGCGAGCTACAATGAGCAGTTCTTC.

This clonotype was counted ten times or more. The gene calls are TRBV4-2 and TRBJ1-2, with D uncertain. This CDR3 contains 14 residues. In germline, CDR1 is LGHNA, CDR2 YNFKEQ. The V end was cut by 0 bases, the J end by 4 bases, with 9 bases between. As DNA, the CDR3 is TGTGCCAGCAGCCAAGAGAACAGCCTCTATGGCTACACCTTC. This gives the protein CASSQENSLYGYTF.